One sample yielded the 27 T cell receptor beta chains listed below, sequenced in a study of CD8+ T cells in alopecia areata. Indicated treatment: oral pan-JAK inhibitor, 5-10 mg twice daily. Reverse transcription of extracted RNA yielded cDNA, which provided the sequencing template. TCRdb's table, derived via immunoSEQ multiplex PCR, lists solely in-frame clones and lacks some. Of roughly 190,000 clones detected, 55% to 70% appear once; the ten largest clones hold approximately 3.5%. This specimen consisted of CD4+ T cells sorted from blood, obtained at week 4, from a patient treated with tofacitinib. Every receptor here comes from a human donor with alopecia areata.

The table lists this clone with a few counts. Here the CDR3 DNA reads TGCGCCAGCAGCCAAGGACTAGCGGGGTTTAGCTCCTACGAGCAGTACTTC. Encoded protein: CASSQGLAGFSSYEQYF. This chain joins TRBV4-1 and TRBJ2-7; TRBD2 matches at 11 bases. CDR3 length: 17 residues. V was pared by 1 base and J by 0 bases, with 5 bases of the junction left unmatched. Per germline, CDR1 MGHRA and CDR2 YSYEKL.

This clone was detected only a few times. This rearrangement joins TRBV5-1 to TRBJ2-6, with D possibly matching TRBD1 (5 bases). Per germline, CDR1 SGHRS and CDR2 YFSETQ. V was clipped by 0 bases and J by 4 bases, with 17 bases between them. The CDR3 is 18 residues long. Written as DNA, the CDR3 is TGCGCCAGCAGCTTGGAGTTAGGTGGGGCGTTCGGGGCCAACGTCCTGACTTTC. Translated, it gives CASSLELGGAFGANVLTF.

CDR3: CASTTRRTDGDTQYF. The CDR3 DNA reads as TGTGCCAGCACCACTCGTCGGACAGACGGAGATACGCAGTATTTT. The chain recombines TRBV7-2 with TRBJ2-3; tentative D call: TRBD1 (6 bases). V lost 7 bases and J 5 bases, leaving 19 bases between the germline ends. This CDR3 comprises 15 residues. Germline lookup yields CDR1 SGHTA and CDR2 FQGNSA.

The J gene is TRBJ2-1, the V gene TRBV27; TRBD1 is a possible D gene (5 bases). CDR3 length: 14 residues. V was shortened by 3 bases and J by 5 bases, with 11 bases between the two germline ends. Germline lookup yields CDR1 MNHEY and CDR2 SMNVEV (reference sequence). CDR3 nucleotides: TGTGCCAGCAGTTTCGAAGGGGCCAACAATGAGCAGTTCTTC. Amino acid sequence: CASSFEGANNEQFF.

This clone was seen only a few times. The V call is TRBV7-2, the J call TRBJ2-3; D is perhaps TRBD2 (6 bases). Trimming took off 5 bases at V and 3 bases at J, with 12 bases between the two ends. The germline V gene encodes CDR1 SGHTA and CDR2 FQGNSA. CDR3 length equals 14 residues. The CDR3 here is CASSPSGLTDTQYF. CDR3 bases: TGTGCCAGCAGCCCGAGCGGGCTTACAGATACGCAGTATTTT.

CDR3 loop: CASNTRDRMNTEAFF. The CDR3, as DNA: TGTGCCAGTAATACGAGGGACAGAATGAACACTGAAGCTTTCTTT. The chain couples TRBV19 to TRBJ1-1; 7 nucleotides align to TRBD1. CDR3 length: 15 residues. Trimming removed 7 bases from V and 0 bases from J; junction bases left unmatched: 8. In germline, CDR1 is LNHDA, CDR2 SQIVND (reference sequence).

V and J are TRBV4-3 and TRBJ1-2; the match to TRBD1 covers 8 bases. From germline, CDR1 is LGHNA and CDR2 YSLEER. J was trimmed by 10 bases and V by 2 bases; bases with no gene match: 12. CDR3 length: 15 residues. The CDR3 loop is CASSQQADRGKYYTF. CDR3 in DNA: TGCGCCAGCAGCCAACAAGCTGACAGGGGAAAGTACTACACCTTC.

This clone was seen more than once but under ten times. The chain combines TRBV19 with TRBJ1-2; D may be TRBD1 (5 bases). Germline lookup yields CDR1 LNHDA and CDR2 SQIVND (reference sequence). Trimming took 5 bases from V and 8 from J, leaving 15 bases between them. This CDR3 region has 13 residues. The CDR3 region is CASSPGPPRGYTF. The CDR3, as DNA: TGTGCCAGTAGTCCGGGGCCACCACGAGGCTACACCTTC.

This clone was detected only once. This rearrangement joins TRBV28 to TRBJ2-5, with 9 positions matching TRBD1. The CDR3 consists of 16 residues. V lost 4 bases and J lost 5; bases outside the gene matches: 11. The germline CDR1 and CDR2 sequences are MDHEN and SYDVKM. CDR3 in amino acids: CASSSPGTGRRETQYF. The DNA of the CDR3 is TGTGCCAGCAGTTCTCCAGGGACAGGGAGGAGGGAGACCCAGTACTTC.

This clone occurred a few times. Written as DNA, the CDR3 is TGTGCCAGCAGCTTAGGGGGTGCGGCCCGTGAAGCTTTCTTT. It is translated as CASSLGGAAREAFF. The chain has TRBV7-9 and TRBJ1-1, with D hard to call. V lost 1 base, J lost 7 bases, and 13 bases lay in between. The CDR3 runs 14 residues. Germline V gene sequence: CDR1 SEHNR, CDR2 FQNEAQ (reference sequence).

This clone has only one observation. V gene TRBV5-1 combines with J gene TRBJ2-5; 14 positions match TRBD2. The CDR3 runs to 15 residues. Germline lookup yields CDR1 SGHRS and CDR2 YFSETQ. J gave up 5 bases and V 4 bases, and 4 bases lay outside the gene matches. CDR3 nucleotides: TGCGCCAGCAGCGCGACTAGCGGGGGGGCCGAGACCCAGTACTTC. Protein sequence: CASSATSGGAETQYF.

V is TRBV29-1 and J is TRBJ2-3, with D maybe TRBD1 (7 bases). The CDR3 runs to 14 residues. V gave up 4 bases and J gave up 5 bases, with 16 bases separating them. Per germline, CDR1 SQVTM and CDR2 ANQGSEA. The CDR3 DNA reads as TGCAGCGTTGTATCCAGGGGGGAGGTAGATACGCAGTATTTT. Translated: CSVVSRGEVDTQYF.

The chain couples TRBV23-1 to TRBJ1-5; D gene uncertain. TRBV23-1 is an open reading frame, and its role is uncertain. This CDR3 region has 17 residues. V lost 0 bases and J 3 bases, leaving 15 bases between the germline ends. The CDR3 sequence is CASSQSNRGWNNQPQHF. Here the CDR3 DNA reads TGCGCCAGCAGTCAATCGAATCGGGGTTGGAACAATCAGCCCCAGCATTTT.

This clone has more than one count but fewer than ten. The rearrangement joins TRBV5-1 to TRBJ2-3; D remains ambiguous. CDR3 length equals 12 residues. Germline values: CDR1 SGHRS, CDR2 YFSETQ. The V and J ends lost 2 bases and 3 bases respectively, with 4 bases between them. The chain's CDR3 is CASSLTTDTQYF. The CDR3 DNA reads TGCGCCAGCAGCTTAACGACAGATACGCAGTATTTT.

This chain connects TRBV6-5 to TRBJ2-5, with 8 bases matching TRBD2. Germline V gene lookup returns CDR1 MNHEY and CDR2 SVGAGI. The trim removed 5 bases at V and 2 bases at J, leaving 7 bases unmatched. CDR3 length: 15 residues. The CDR3 nucleotides read TGTGCCAGCAGTGCGCGGGGGGCCGAACAAGAGACCCAGTACTTC. Protein product: CASSARGAEQETQYF.

This chain joins TRBV29-1 and TRBJ2-5; perhaps TRBD1 as D (6 bases). Per germline, CDR1 SQVTM and CDR2 ANQGSEA. The CDR3 sequence is 16 residues long. Deletions cut 4 bases from V and 2 bases from J, with 20 bases between. CDR3 DNA sequence: TGCAGCGTTGTAGGGCCCCCAGGGGCGATACAAGAGACCCAGTACTTC. This translates into CSVVGPPGAIQETQYF.

This chain connects TRBV29-1 to TRBJ1-4, with D uncertain. Germline V lookup: CDR1 SQVTM, CDR2 ANQGSEA. The CDR3 is 11 residues long. Trimming pared 5 bases from V and 1 base from J, leaving 2 bases between. For the CDR3, the DNA is TGCAGCGTTATAACTAATGAAAAACTGTTTTTT. It is translated as CSVITNEKLFF.

CDR3 nucleotides: TGTGCCAGCAAGCTCTCGCCCGGGACCCAGTACTTC. Its translation: CASKLSPGTQYF. V usage is TRBV2 and J usage is TRBJ2-5; D is ambiguous. There are 12 residues in the CDR3. V lost 7 bases and J 7 bases, leaving 13 bases between the germline ends. The germline V gene encodes CDR1 SNHLY and CDR2 FYNNEI.

The chain carries TRBV9 and TRBJ2-3, with 8 positions matching TRBD2. Germline V gives CDR1 SGDLS, CDR2 YYNGEE. V lost 3 bases to trimming and J lost 6 bases; unmatched junction nucleotides: 15. The CDR3 totals 17 residues. The CDR3: CASSARGVLAGQDTQYF. CDR3 coding DNA: TGTGCCAGCAGCGCCCGTGGTGTGCTAGCGGGCCAGGATACGCAGTATTTT.

The chain couples TRBV5-4 to TRBJ2-1; D not resolved. V was clipped by 0 bases and J by 0 bases, with 7 bases between them. Per germline, CDR1 SGHNT and CDR2 YYREEE (reference sequence). The CDR3 has 15 residues. CDR3 amino acids: CASSLAGLSYNEQFF. DNA of the CDR3: TGTGCCAGCAGCTTGGCGGGCCTCTCCTACAATGAGCAGTTCTTC.

The chain uses TRBV5-1 and TRBJ2-5; D call uncertain. The CDR3 contains 14 residues. V lost 1 base, J lost 1 base, and 8 bases lay in between. Germline V gives CDR1 SGHRS, CDR2 YFSETQ. The CDR3 here is CASSLQVPQETQYF. In DNA, the CDR3 is TGCGCCAGCAGCTTGCAGGTCCCCCAAGAGACCCAGTACTTC.

CDR3 DNA sequence: TGCAGCGTTGATTCTGACAGCCCCGGACCTAACTATGGCTACACCTTC. It encodes CSVDSDSPGPNYGYTF. This rearrangement joins TRBV29-1 to TRBJ1-2; possibly TRBD1 for D (5 bases). CDR3 length equals 16 residues. The germline V and J ends were trimmed by 3 bases and 0 bases, with 17 bases remaining between them. Germline V gene sequence: CDR1 SQVTM, CDR2 ANQGSEA.

The rearrangement links TRBV2 to TRBJ1-5; tentatively, D is TRBD1 (5 bases). Looked up from germline, CDR1 is SNHLY and CDR2 is FYNNEI. Trimming left V 5 bases short and J 7 bases short, with 18 bases between. The CDR3 extends over 15 amino acids. CDR3 in DNA: TGTGCCAGCAGTCGAGGAGAAACGGGGGGACAGCCCCAGCATTTT. Amino acid sequence: CASSRGETGGQPQHF.

Of note for this clone: The junction shows a germline mismatch at one end, possibly a read error. The chain combines TRBV30 with TRBJ1-2; D might be TRBD1 (5 bases). CDR3 length equals 11 residues. CDR1 is GTSNPN, CDR2 SVGIG, per germline (reference sequence). The CDR3 DNA follows: TGTGCCTGGAGGGACCAGCTCAGGGCCCTCTTC. Residues: CAWRDQLRALF.

This sequence joins TRBV4-2 and TRBJ1-3; D not certain. V was cut by 2 bases and J by 2 bases, with 1 base left in between. Germline lookup yields CDR1 LGHNA and CDR2 YNFKEQ. The CDR3 totals 12 residues. The chain's CDR3 is CASSQTGNTIYF. The CDR3 DNA follows: TGTGCCAGCAGCCAAACTGGAAACACCATATATTTT.

This chain connects TRBV19 to TRBJ2-7; D assignment may be TRBD1 or TRBD2 (6 bases each). Trimming removed 8 bases at V and 4 bases at J, with 15 bases between. Germline V gives CDR1 LNHDA, CDR2 SQIVND (reference sequence). The CDR3 totals 13 residues. The CDR3 is CASGGDTKYEQYF. CDR3 DNA sequence: TGTGCCAGTGGCGGGGACACGAAGTACGAGCAGTACTTC.

The CDR3 here is CASKRDRGNNEQFF. DNA of the CDR3: TGTGCCAGCAAGCGGGACAGGGGGAACAATGAGCAGTTCTTC. The genes are TRBV6-4 and TRBJ2-1; 11 nucleotides align to TRBD1. Germline assignment: CDR1 MRHNA and CDR2 SNTAGT. With V trimmed by 7 bases and J by 5 bases, 4 bases remained unmatched. The CDR3 is 14 residues long.